This TCR beta chain was found in a study of breast tumors, draining lymph nodes, adjacent tissues. Of note for this clonotype: The junction does not match germline at one end; this may be a read error.

Per germline, CDR1 SQVTM and CDR2 ANQGSEA. The length of the CDR3 is 13 residues. TCRdb independently ran MiXCR on the multiplex PCR reads; one entry per CDR3 protein. The profile shows about 180,000 distinct CDR3 sequences, roughly a third of them singletons. The lymph nodes were axillary draining lymph nodes from breast cancer patients. Sequencing was carried out using axillary lymph node tissue. The V call is TRBV29-1, the J call TRBJ2-2; TRBD2 might be the D (5 bases). This receptor was identified in a female donor with breast cancer. Some clones in this sample may be carry-over from other donors' samples. This CDR3 is CSVVRSNTGELSF. CDR3 nucleotides: TGCAGCGTTGTGAGGTCGAACACCGGGGAGCTGTCTTTT.